This T cell receptor (beta chain) was found in a study of molecular identifiers for immune sequencing clone quantification. Study in general: Replicates split RNA from about 20,000 or 100,000 naive CD8 cells five ways, and the researchers sequenced four portions.

Germline CDR1 SNHLY, CDR2 FYNNEI. CDR3 length equals 15 residues. Trimming took 7 bases from V and 5 from J; bases not matched to a gene: 9. This clonotype was detected only once. MiXCR, applied by TCRdb to the PCR reads, yields one record per CDR3 protein. The data contain more than 35,000 distinct CDR3 sequences, 15% to 20% of them singletons. Sequencing used naive CD8+ T cells from blood, with Jurkat cell RNA spiked in. Subset meaning: FACS-sorted CD8+CD4-CCR7+CD45RA+ naive T cells. The clonotype comes from a human donor in good health. Some libraries in this study had Jurkat cell RNA spiked in. The chain uses TRBV2 and TRBJ2-1, with 9 nucleotides matching TRBD1. The chain's CDR3 is CASMNSGTGNNEQFF. DNA for the CDR3: TGTGCCAGCATGAATTCCGGGACAGGGAACAATGAGCAGTTCTTC. The full variable domain, in which reference TRBV2 and TRBJ2-1 provide the parts outside the CDR3, is EPEVTQTPSHQVTQMGQEVILRCVPISNHLYFYWYRQILGQKVEFLVSFYNNEISEKSEIFDDQFSVERPDGSNFTLKIRSTKLEDSAMYFCASMNSGTGNNEQFFGPGTRLTVL.